Listed here are 27 T cell receptor beta chains from one sample, sequenced in a study of blood T cell repertoires in COVID-19. Clones were sequenced by immunoSEQ multiplex PCR, and TCRdb holds only the in-frame ones, with some missing. The repertoire holds 150,000 or so clones, approximately 80% seen once, with 6.5% to 8.5% in the top ten. The sample consisted of peripheral blood. The source is a woman aged 40-49 years with COVID-19, enrolled during active disease.

The rearrangement uses TRBV7-8 and TRBJ2-7; 9 positions agree with TRBD1. CDR1 SGHVS and CDR2 FQNEAQ come from the germline V gene. The CDR3 has 14 residues. V lost 5 bases to trimming and J lost 6 bases; unmatched junction nucleotides: 8. This CDR3 is CASSLGQGPLEQYV. In DNA, the CDR3 is TGTGCCAGCAGCCTGGGACAGGGCCCCCTCGAGCAGTACGTC.

The chain recombines TRBV30 with TRBJ1-1; D uncertain. V dropped 4 bases and J dropped 1 base, with 7 bases sitting between them. Germline assignment: CDR1 GTSNPN and CDR2 SVGIG (reference sequence). The length of the CDR3 is 12 residues. CDR3 residues: CAWTPGNTEAFF. The CDR3 DNA reads as TGTGCCTGGACTCCCGGGAACACTGAAGCTTTCTTT.

V is TRBV10-2 and J is TRBJ2-1; 10 bases are shared with TRBD2. This CDR3 comprises 14 residues. In germline, CDR1 is WSHSY, CDR2 SAAADI. J gave up 7 bases and V 10 bases, and 10 bases lay outside the gene matches. The CDR3 DNA is TGCGCCACCACCGGGACTAGCGAAACAAATGAGCAGTTCTTC. This translates into CATTGTSETNEQFF.

This clone was counted only a few times. This chain joins TRBV6-2 or TRBV6-3 and TRBJ1-2, with D perhaps TRBD1 (6 bases). CDR1 and CDR2 (germline): MNHEY, SVGEGT. This CDR3 region has 14 residues. The V and J ends lost 5 bases and 0 bases respectively, with 10 bases between them. The CDR3 is CASSRDTTNYGYTF. The CDR3 DNA follows: TGTGCCAGCAGTAGGGACACCACTAACTATGGCTACACCTTC.

This sequence joins TRBV18 and TRBJ1-2; 10 bases map to TRBD1. Germline assignment: CDR1 KGHSH and CDR2 LQKENI. The CDR3 has 16 amino acids. V gave up 2 bases and J gave up 5 bases; unmatched junction bases: 8. The CDR3 DNA is TGTGCCAGCTCACCATCCCGACAGGGGGCGAGGTATGGCTACACCTTC. Its translation is CASSPSRQGARYGYTF.

In its sample, this clone was seen a few times. The rearrangement joins TRBV19 to TRBJ1-4, with TRBD1 identical over 7 bases. Per the germline V gene, CDR1 is LNHDA and CDR2 is SQIVND (reference sequence). The J segment lost 5 bases and the V segment lost 5 bases, leaving 5 bases of the junction unmatched. The CDR3 runs 14 residues. CDR3 coding DNA: TGTGCCAGTAGTTCGGACAGGAACAATGAAAAACTGTTTTTT. Amino acid sequence: CASSSDRNNEKLFF.

This clone was observed once. This sequence joins TRBV29-1 and TRBJ1-2; D may be TRBD1 (5 bases). Per germline, CDR1 SQVTM and CDR2 ANQGSEA. V was pared by 4 bases and J by 2 bases, with 14 bases between. There are 14 residues in the CDR3. The chain's CDR3 is CSVGGRGKNYGYTF. As DNA, the CDR3 is TGCAGCGTTGGAGGTCGGGGGAAAAACTATGGCTACACCTTC.

This clone was recorded only once. This sequence joins TRBV29-1 and TRBJ1-1; 7 positions match TRBD1. V lost 5 bases and J lost 1; bases outside the gene matches: 4. Germline V CDR1 and CDR2: SQVTM, ANQGSEA. The CDR3 is 13 residues long. CDR3 bases: TGCAGCGTTCTGAAGGGGGCGAACACTGAAGCTTTCTTT. Amino acid sequence: CSVLKGANTEAFF.

V usage is TRBV3-1 (or the pseudogene TRBV3-2) and J usage is TRBJ1-2, with D perhaps matching TRBD1 (5 bases). Trimming removed 0 bases from V and 7 bases from J, with 9 bases in between. This CDR3 is built from 13 residues. In germline, CDR1 is LGHDT, CDR2 YNNKEL (reference sequence). The CDR3 region is CASSQDVGPGYTF. The CDR3, as DNA: TGTGCCAGCAGCCAAGATGTGGGGCCTGGCTACACCTTC.

This CDR3 is CASSKLTTGSSYEQYF. The DNA for the CDR3 is TGTGCCAGCAGCAAGCTTACGACGGGGAGCTCCTACGAGCAGTACTTC. V is TRBV27 and J is TRBJ2-7; D might be TRBD2 (5 bases). Trimming stripped 6 bases from V and 0 bases from J, with 18 bases between. The CDR3 contains 16 residues. Looked up from germline, CDR1 is MNHEY and CDR2 is SMNVEV (reference sequence).

The V and J genes are TRBV18 and TRBJ1-2, with TRBD1 matching 7 bases. Germline V lookup: CDR1 KGHSH, CDR2 LQKENI. Unmatched junction bases numbered 9, after V lost 4 bases and J lost 7 bases. This CDR3 has 14 residues. CDR3 coding DNA: TGTGCCAGCTCACGAACAGGGGCTACTGGTGGCTACACCTTC. It encodes CASSRTGATGGYTF.

The genes are TRBV28 and TRBJ2-3, with 7 bases that match TRBD2. The CDR3 sequence is 20 residues long. Germline trimming cut 3 bases from V and 2 bases from J; bases unmatched to any gene: 20. Germline V gene sequence: CDR1 MDHEN, CDR2 SYDVKM. In DNA, the CDR3 is TGTGCCAGCAGTTTTGAACTAGCGCCTACCCAACGAAGAAACACAGATACGCAGTATTTT. Amino acid sequence: CASSFELAPTQRRNTDTQYF.

V gene TRBV5-8 combines with J gene TRBJ2-5; perhaps TRBD1 as D (5 bases). The CDR3 has 14 amino acids. Per the germline V gene, CDR1 is SGHTS and CDR2 is YDEGEE. Trimming took 0 bases from V and 7 from J, leaving 13 bases between them. CDR3 region: CASSLGTGLGTQYF. In DNA, the CDR3 is TGTGCCAGCAGCTTGGGCACAGGCCTTGGGACCCAGTACTTC. The variable domain in full, with the rest retrieved from reference TRBV5-8 and TRBJ2-5, is EAGVTQSPTHLIKTRGQQATLRCSPISGHTSVYWYQQALGLGLQFLLWYDEGEERNRGNFPPRFSGRQFPNYSSELNVNALELEDSALYLCASSLGTGLGTQYFGPGTRLLVL.

The chain has TRBV5-1 and TRBJ2-7; possible D gene TRBD2, 5 bases. Trimming removed 0 bases at V and 7 bases at J, with 11 bases between. The CDR3 has 13 amino acids. Germline lookup yields CDR1 SGHRS and CDR2 YFSETQ. The CDR3 is CASSLVVSGEQYF. The CDR3 DNA sequence: TGCGCCAGCAGCTTGGTAGTCTCGGGGGAGCAGTACTTC.

V is TRBV27 and J is TRBJ1-5, with D possibly TRBD1 on 6 matching bases. Trimming shortened V by 6 bases and J by 4 bases, and 19 bases separated the two germline ends. The CDR3 totals 16 residues. In germline, CDR1 is MNHEY, CDR2 SMNVEV (reference sequence). DNA for the CDR3: TGTGCCAGCAGCTCAAAACCAGGGGCTCCTAATCAGCCCCAGCATTTT. Its translation: CASSSKPGAPNQPQHF.

V usage is TRBV20-1 and J usage is TRBJ1-4; the D is unclear. V was trimmed by 3 bases and J by 6 bases, leaving 14 bases between them. The CDR3 runs to 14 residues. Germline CDR1 reads DFQATT; CDR2 reads SNEGSKA (reference sequence). The CDR3 region has the DNA TGCAGTGCTAGTCGAGGGTTTAGGGATGAAAAACTGTTTTTT. This codes for CSASRGFRDEKLFF.

The chain employs TRBV28 and TRBJ2-2; D is perhaps TRBD1 (5 bases). The CDR3 spans 15 residues. Trimming left V 2 bases short and J 3 bases short, with 10 bases between. Germline lookup yields CDR1 MDHEN and CDR2 SYDVKM. CDR3: CASSLARVDTGELFF. CDR3 coding DNA: TGTGCCAGCAGTTTAGCCAGGGTGGACACCGGGGAGCTGTTTTTT.

CDR3: CASRRSGGYGYEQYF. CDR3 bases: TGTGCCAGCAGGAGATCAGGGGGCTATGGGTACGAGCAGTACTTC. The chain uses TRBV28 and TRBJ2-7, with TRBD1 matching over 8 bases. Germline CDR1 is MDHEN and CDR2 is SYDVKM. The CDR3 is 15 residues long. V lost 6 bases to trimming and J lost 4 bases; unmatched junction nucleotides: 11.

J is TRBJ2-2 and V is TRBV7-3; D is possibly TRBD1 (5 bases). CDR1 and CDR2 (germline): SGHTA, FQGTGA. The CDR3 spans 13 residues. With 6 bases removed from V and 6 bases from J, the gap between germline ends came to 11 bases. CDR3 sequence (DNA): TGTGCCAGCAGTCCCAGGGTTTCCGGGGAGCTGTTTTTT. Its translation: CASSPRVSGELFF.

The rearrangement links TRBV20-1 to TRBJ2-3; D ambiguous. Germline CDR1 is DFQATT and CDR2 is SNEGSKA (reference sequence). V shed 5 bases and J shed 11 bases, with 8 bases lying between them. The CDR3 has 9 amino acids. The CDR3 bases are TGCAGTGCTCTATACGGGCAGTATTTT. It translates to CSALYGQYF.

The gene calls are TRBV7-3 and TRBJ2-1; 14 positions match TRBD2. There are 19 residues in the CDR3. CDR1 and CDR2 (germline): SGHTA, FQGTGA. Losses at the gene ends were 2 bases for V and 5 bases for J; bases not matched to a gene: 11. CDR3 nucleotide sequence: TGTGCCAGCAGCTTAGAACCGGGACTAGCGGGAGAGGCCCACAATGAGCAGTTCTTC. This sequence encodes CASSLEPGLAGEAHNEQFF.

The chain links TRBV7-8 to TRBJ1-1; 8 positions match TRBD1. The CDR3 extends over 18 amino acids. The V and J ends lost 4 bases and 5 bases, in that order; junction bases with no gene match: 18. Germline CDR1 reads SGHVS; CDR2 reads FQNEAQ. CDR3 nucleotides: TGTGCCAGCAGCTACCGCAGGACCGGGACAGGTTCGGGGACTGAAGCTTTCTTT. Its protein product is CASSYRRTGTGSGTEAFF.

This clone has a single count. V is TRBV14 and J is TRBJ1-1; maybe TRBD1 (5 bases). The germline CDR1 and CDR2 sequences are SGHDN and FVKESK. The CDR3 is 16 residues long. Trimming removed 1 base from V and 5 bases from J, with 17 bases in between. The CDR3 DNA reads TGTGCCAGCAGCCAAGCAGGGTTGGGGTCCAAAACTGAAGCTTTCTTT. Translating it yields CASSQAGLGSKTEAFF.

The CDR3 DNA reads TGTGCCAGCAGTGAAATGGGACTAGATTTAGATACGCAGTATTTT. It specifies CASSEMGLDLDTQYF. V usage is TRBV2 and J usage is TRBJ2-3, with 8 bases fitting TRBD2. V lost 2 bases to trimming and J lost 5 bases; unmatched junction nucleotides: 6. This CDR3 spans 15 amino acids. CDR1 SNHLY and CDR2 FYNNEI come from the germline V gene.

This sequence joins TRBV19 and TRBJ2-3; D call uncertain. CDR1 and CDR2 (germline): LNHDA, SQIVND (reference sequence). V lost 3 bases, J lost 1 base, and 8 bases lay in between. The CDR3 sequence is 14 residues long. The CDR3 sequence is CASSMFSGTDTQYF. The CDR3 DNA reads TGTGCCAGTAGTATGTTCAGCGGCACAGATACGCAGTATTTT.

The chain has TRBV2 and TRBJ2-3; 9 nucleotides agree with TRBD2. With V trimmed by 6 bases and J by 5 bases, 3 bases remained unmatched. CDR1 is SNHLY and CDR2 is FYNNEI in the germline V gene. CDR3 length: 13 residues. CDR3 in amino acids: CASRSGRLDTQYF. The CDR3 DNA is TGTGCCAGCAGGAGCGGGAGGTTAGATACGCAGTATTTT.

The rearrangement uses TRBV3-1 (or the pseudogene TRBV3-2) and TRBJ2-7, with D possibly TRBD1 on 6 matching bases. The CDR3 totals 14 residues. V dropped 4 bases and J dropped 3 bases, with 13 bases sitting between them. CDR1 is LGHDT and CDR2 is YNNKEL in the germline V gene (reference sequence). DNA for the CDR3: TGTGCCAGCAGCCTACGAGGACAGATCTACGAGCAGTACTTC. Its translation is CASSLRGQIYEQYF.